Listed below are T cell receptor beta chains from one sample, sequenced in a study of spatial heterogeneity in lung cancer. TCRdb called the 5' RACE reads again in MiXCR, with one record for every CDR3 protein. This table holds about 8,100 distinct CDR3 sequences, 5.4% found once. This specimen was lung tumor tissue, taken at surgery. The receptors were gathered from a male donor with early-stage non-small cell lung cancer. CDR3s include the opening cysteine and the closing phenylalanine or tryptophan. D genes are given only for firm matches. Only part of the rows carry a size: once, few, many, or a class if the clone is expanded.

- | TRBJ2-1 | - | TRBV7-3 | TGTGCCAGCAGCCCTCGGACGGGAAGTGATGAGCAGTTCTTC | CASSPRTGSDEQFF
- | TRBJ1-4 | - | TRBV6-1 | TGTGCCAGTTGGCAGCTTAATGAAAAACTGTTTTTT | CASWQLNEKLFF
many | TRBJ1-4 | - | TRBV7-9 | TGTGCCAGCAGCTTTAGAACGTTTAATGAAAAACTGTTTTTT | CASSFRTFNEKLFF
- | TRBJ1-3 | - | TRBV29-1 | TGCAGCGTTTTCGGGGCCTTGGAATCCTCTGGAAACACCATATATTTT | CSVFGALESSGNTIYF
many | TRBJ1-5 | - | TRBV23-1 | TGCGCCAGCAGTCATTGGGGCCTGAATCAGCCCCAGCATTTT | CASSHWGLNQPQHF
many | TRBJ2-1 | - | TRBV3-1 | TGTGCCAGCAGCCATCAAGGGAGGGGGGAGCAGTTCTTC | CASSHQGRGEQFF
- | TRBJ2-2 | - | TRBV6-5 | TGTGCCAGCAGGGGGGGTGAAGACACCGGGGAGCTGTTTTTT | CASRGGEDTGELFF
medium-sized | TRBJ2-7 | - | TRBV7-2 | TGTGCCAGCAGCTTAGAACTGAGCTACGAGCAGTACTTC | CASSLELSYEQYF
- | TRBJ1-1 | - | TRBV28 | TGTGCCAGCCAGGGGATGAACACTGAAGCTTTCTTT | CASQGMNTEAFF
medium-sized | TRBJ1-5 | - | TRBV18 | TGTGCCAGCTCACCGGGGCGGGATCAGCCCCAGCATTTT | CASSPGRDQPQHF
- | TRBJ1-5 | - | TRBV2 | TGTGCCAGCACCAGGGATCGCAATCAGCCCCAGCATTTT | CASTRDRNQPQHF
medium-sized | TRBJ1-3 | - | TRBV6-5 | TGTGCCAGCAGGCGCTCCTCTGGAAACACCATATATTTT | CASRRSSGNTIYF
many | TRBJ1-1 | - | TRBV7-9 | TGTGCCAGCAGCTTATCTGGAGGGGACACTGAAGCTTTCTTT | CASSLSGGDTEAFF
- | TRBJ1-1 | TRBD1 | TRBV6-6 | TGTGCCAGCAGCCAGACAGGGGGCCGGACTGAAGCTTTCTTT | CASSQTGGRTEAFF
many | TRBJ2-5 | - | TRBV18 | TGTGCCAGCTCACCACTTCCGGCGCCTCGGCCACAAGAGACCCAGTACTTC | CASSPLPAPRPQETQYF
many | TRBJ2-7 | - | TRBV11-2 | TGTGCCAGCAGCCTCCGGGACTACGAGCAGTACTTC | CASSLRDYEQYF
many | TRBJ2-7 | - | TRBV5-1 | TGCGCCAGCAGCTTGGAGGCTGGAACCTACGAGCAGTACTTC | CASSLEAGTYEQYF
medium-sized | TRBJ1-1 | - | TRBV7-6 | TGTGCCAGCAGCTTAGACGAGAACACTGAAGCTTTCTTT | CASSLDENTEAFF
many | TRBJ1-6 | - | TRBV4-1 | TGCGCCAGCAGCCAAGATTGGTCCTATAATTCACCCCTCCACTTT | CASSQDWSYNSPLHF
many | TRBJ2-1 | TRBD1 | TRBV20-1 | TGCAGTGGAGACGGGACAGGGGGCAATGAGCAGTTCTTC | CSGDGTGGNEQFF
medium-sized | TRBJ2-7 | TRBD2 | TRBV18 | TGTGCCAGCTCACCGGGACTAGCGGGAGTTTTCTACGAGCAGTACTTC | CASSPGLAGVFYEQYF
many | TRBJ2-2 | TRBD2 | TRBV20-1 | TGCAGTGCTAGAGATGTCACTAGCGGAAACACCGGGGAGCTGTTTTTT | CSARDVTSGNTGELFF
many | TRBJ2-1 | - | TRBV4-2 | TGTGCCAGCAGCCAAATAGCAAGTGGGTACAATGAGCAGTTCTTC | CASSQIASGYNEQFF
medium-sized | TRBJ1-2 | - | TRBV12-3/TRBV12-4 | TGTGCCAGCAGTTTAACTCCCCCTACAGACAGCTATGGCTACACCTTC | CASSLTPPTDSYGYTF
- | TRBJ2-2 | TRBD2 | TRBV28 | TGTGCCAGCAGTTTAAGAGCTAGCGGGATGAACACCGGGGAGCTGTTTTTT | CASSLRASGMNTGELFF
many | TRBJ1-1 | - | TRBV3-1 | TGTGCCAGCAGCCAACCAGGGAACACTGAAGCTTTCTTT | CASSQPGNTEAFF
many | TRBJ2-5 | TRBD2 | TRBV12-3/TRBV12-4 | TGTGCCAGCAGTTTGCCCTCTGAGGGACTAGAAGAGACCCAGTACTTC | CASSLPSEGLEETQYF
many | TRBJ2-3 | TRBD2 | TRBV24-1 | TGTGCCACCAGCCGGGAGGACACAGATACGCAGTATTTT | CATSREDTDTQYF
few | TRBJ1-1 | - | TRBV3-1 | TGTGCCAGCAGCCACCCTTTGGGGGAGACTGAAGCTTTCTTT | CASSHPLGETEAFF
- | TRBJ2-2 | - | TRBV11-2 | TGTGCCAGCAGCTTAGTAGGGGCCGGGGAGCTGTTTTTT | CASSLVGAGELFF
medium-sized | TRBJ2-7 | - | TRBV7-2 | TGTGCCAGCAGCTTAGAGCCCTTCTACGAGCAGTACTTC | CASSLEPFYEQYF
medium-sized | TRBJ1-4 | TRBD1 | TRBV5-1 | TGCGCCAGCAGCTCTGGACAGGGAGGTGAAGAAAAACTGTTTTTT | CASSSGQGGEEKLFF
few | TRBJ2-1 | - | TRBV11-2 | TGTGCCAGCAGCCCCAGAGATGAGCAGTTCTTC | CASSPRDEQFF
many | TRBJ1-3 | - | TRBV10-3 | TGTGCCATCAGTGCGGGCAGGGGATCTGGAAACACCATATATTTT | CAISAGRGSGNTIYF
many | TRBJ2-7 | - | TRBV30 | TGTGCCTGGAGTGTGTTAGGGGCCAAGAACGACGAGCAGTACTTC | CAWSVLGAKNDEQYF
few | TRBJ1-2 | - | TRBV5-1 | TGCGCCAGCAGCTTGGCCGGCAGGGATAACTATGGCTACACCTTC | CASSLAGRDNYGYTF
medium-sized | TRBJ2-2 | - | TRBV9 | TGTGCCAGCAGCGAAAGACGGGAGTCCGGGGAGCTGTTTTTT | CASSERRESGELFF
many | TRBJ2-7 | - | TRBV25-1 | TGTGCCAGCAGTTTGGGGCCCGTTACCGGGCAGTACTTC | CASSLGPVTGQYF
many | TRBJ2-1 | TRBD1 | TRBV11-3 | TGTGCCAGCAGCCCTGGGACAGGGATCTCCTACAATGAGCAGTTCTTC | CASSPGTGISYNEQFF
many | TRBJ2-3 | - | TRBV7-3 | TGTGCCAGCAGCTTAACGTCGGGGGCAGATACGCAGTATTTT | CASSLTSGADTQYF
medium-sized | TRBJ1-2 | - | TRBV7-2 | TGTGCCAGCACCCCAGGGTCTCGCTATGGCTACACCTTC | CASTPGSRYGYTF
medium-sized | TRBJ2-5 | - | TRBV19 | TGTGCCAGTAGTGCCCCCAGCAGGGGATGGGAGACCCAGTACTTC | CASSAPSRGWETQYF
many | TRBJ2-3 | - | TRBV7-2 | TGTGCCAGCAGCTTAAAGAATACGCAGTATTTT | CASSLKNTQYF
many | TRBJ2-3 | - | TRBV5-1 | TGCGCCAGCAGCACCGGACTTGTACCAGATACGCAGTATTTT | CASSTGLVPDTQYF
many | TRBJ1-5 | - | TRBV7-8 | TGTGCCAGCAGCTTAGAAGGCTTAGGCAATCAGCCCCAGCATTTT | CASSLEGLGNQPQHF
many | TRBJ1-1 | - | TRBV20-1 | TGCAGTGCTACTCCGGGAGCCGTGAGGGGGGGAGCTTTCTTT | CSATPGAVRGGAFF
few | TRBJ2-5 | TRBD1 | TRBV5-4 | TGTGCCAGCAGCCCGACAGGGTCCCAAGAGACCCAGTACTTC | CASSPTGSQETQYF
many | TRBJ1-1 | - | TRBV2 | TGTGCCAGCAGTCAATTGAGTGTCCTAGGGGCTTTCTTT | CASSQLSVLGAFF